These 18 T cell receptor beta chains share one sample of origin, sequenced in a study of T cell responses to AZD1222 COVID-19 vaccine (dated by TCRdb to the early 2020s). Read against the paper, the sample's time point label means: about 28 days (+/-7) after the second vaccine dose. The protocol used for the library was the immunoSEQ multiplex PCR assay. TCRdb re-hosts the immuneACCESS table, in-frame sequences only. Its copies lack some clones; in the studies checked, an unresolved V gene accounts for under half of them, and the cause for the rest is not known. In all, the sample holds fewer than 150,000 clones, and 89% of those were seen once. Jointly, the top ten make up roughly a tenth of the sample. The sample consisted of peripheral blood, taken 28 days after the second AZD1222 dose. The source is an adult who received the AZD1222 COVID-19 vaccine.

This rearrangement joins TRBV6-2 or TRBV6-3 to TRBJ2-2; weak D call: TRBD2 (5 bases). Between the trimmed V and J ends, which lost 5 bases and 4 bases, there was a span of 17 bases. Looked up from germline, CDR1 is MNHEY and CDR2 is SVGEGT. This CDR3 region has 16 residues. In nucleotides, the CDR3 is TGTGCCAGCAGTCAACGGGCCCGCGGAGGCACCGGGGAGCTGTTTTTT. Encoded protein: CASSQRARGGTGELFF.

The J gene is TRBJ2-7, the V gene TRBV7-8; D uncertain. This CDR3 is built from 16 residues. V was shortened by 1 base and J by 0 bases, with 13 bases between the two germline ends. The V gene's germline CDR1 is SGHVS and CDR2 FQNEAQ. The CDR3 nucleotides read TGTGCCAGCAGCTTAGGGTACGACACCCTCTCCTACGAGCAGTACTTC. It specifies CASSLGYDTLSYEQYF.

CDR3 coding DNA: TGTGCCAGCAGCCCCTCGAGCAATCAGCCCCAGCATTTT. Its protein product is CASSPSSNQPQHF. The chain carries TRBV7-9 and TRBJ1-5; D ambiguous. Germline-derived CDR1 and CDR2 are SEHNR and FQNEAQ (reference sequence). V gave up 5 bases and J gave up 1 base, with 6 bases separating them. This CDR3 region has 13 residues.

This rearrangement joins TRBV6-2 or TRBV6-3 to TRBJ2-7; weak D call: TRBD2 (6 bases). This CDR3 contains 13 residues. Germline V gene data show CDR1 as MNHEY and CDR2 as SVGEGT. The V end was cut by 6 bases, the J end by 3 bases, with 12 bases between. The CDR3 DNA follows: TGTGCCAGCAGCCCCTCCGGGGGCTACGAGCAGTACTTC. It is translated as CASSPSGGYEQYF.

V and J are TRBV3-1 (or the pseudogene TRBV3-2) and TRBJ1-3, with 8 bases identical to TRBD1. J was trimmed by 8 bases and V by 1 base; bases with no gene match: 7. Germline CDR1 is LGHDT and CDR2 is YNNKEL (reference sequence). The CDR3 extends over 15 amino acids. The CDR3 region has the DNA TGTGCCAGCAGCCAAGGGGCAGGGGGCTTGGACACCATATATTTT. This translates into CASSQGAGGLDTIYF.

CDR3 in amino acids: CASSQEERDTQYF. CDR3 bases: TGTGCCAGCAGCCAAGAGGAGCGAGATACGCAGTATTTT. The genes are TRBV3-1 (or the pseudogene TRBV3-2) and TRBJ2-3; D is undetermined. The V gene lost 0 bases and the J gene lost 5 bases, with 6 bases spanning the gap. The CDR3 loop spans 13 amino acids. The V gene's germline CDR1 is LGHDT and CDR2 YNNKEL (reference sequence).

V and J are TRBV5-1 and TRBJ2-1; TRBD2 matches at 8 bases. Trimming at V came to 6 bases and at J to 0 bases, leaving 5 bases not matched to a gene. This CDR3 comprises 15 residues. CDR1 is SGHRS, CDR2 YFSETQ, per germline. CDR3 bases: TGCGCCAGCACCCGGCTAGCGGGCTCCTACAATGAGCAGTTCTTC. It encodes CASTRLAGSYNEQFF.

The chain couples TRBV2 to TRBJ1-1; TRBD1 might be the D (5 bases). Germline V gene lookup returns CDR1 SNHLY and CDR2 FYNNEI. The CDR3 extends over 13 amino acids. With 7 bases removed from V and 1 base from J, the gap between germline ends came to 10 bases. This CDR3 is CASTSDRNTEAFF. The CDR3 DNA sequence: TGTGCCAGCACTTCCGACAGGAACACTGAAGCTTTCTTT.

V gene TRBV5-1 combines with J gene TRBJ1-2, with 10 bases matching TRBD1. The CDR3 consists of 14 residues. Germline CDR1 and CDR2: SGHRS and YFSETQ. J lost 4 bases, V lost 3 bases, and 3 bases had no gene match. The CDR3 loop is CASSSGQGIYGYTF. The CDR3, as DNA: TGCGCCAGCAGCTCGGGACAGGGGATCTATGGCTACACCTTC. Full variable domain (outside the CDR3, taken from reference TRBV5-1 and TRBJ1-2): KAGVTQTPRYLIKTRGQQVTLSCSPISGHRSVSWYQQTPGQGLQFLFEYFSETQRNKGNFPGRFSGRQFSNSRSEMNVSTLELGDSALYLCASSSGQGIYGYTFGSGTRLTVV.

This clone was seen only a few times. Distinct nucleotide sequences in the sample also encode this CDR3. The chain uses TRBV10-2 and TRBJ1-5; 7 bases line up with TRBD1. The V segment lost 2 bases and the J segment 7 bases; nucleotides outside the gene matches: 2. Germline V gene data show CDR1 as WSHSY and CDR2 as SAAADI. The CDR3 consists of 13 residues. The CDR3 sequence: CASSEQGGQPQHF. CDR3 DNA sequence: TGCGCCAGCAGTGAGCAAGGGGGCCAGCCCCAGCATTTT.

V is TRBV4-2 and J is TRBJ1-4; D possibly corresponds to TRBD1 (5 bases). The germline CDR1 and CDR2 sequences are LGHNA and YNFKEQ. CDR3 length equals 18 residues. The germline V and J ends were trimmed by 0 bases and 7 bases, with 21 bases remaining between them. The CDR3 spells CASSQDEGRRARGEKLFF. CDR3 bases: TGTGCCAGCAGCCAAGATGAGGGCCGCAGGGCGAGGGGTGAAAAACTGTTTTTT.

J is TRBJ2-2 and V is TRBV19; no definite D call. Germline CDR1 LNHDA, CDR2 SQIVND (reference sequence). This CDR3 has 15 amino acids. V was pared by 5 bases and J by 2 bases, with 12 bases between. In DNA form, the CDR3 reads TGTGCCAGTAGTCCAAGGATCCTTAACACCGGGGAGCTGTTTTTT. As protein: CASSPRILNTGELFF.

This clone was counted a single time. The V and J genes are TRBV11-2 and TRBJ1-2, with D unclear. Germline CDR1 is SGHAT and CDR2 is FQNNGV. The V gene lost 5 bases and the J gene lost 5 bases, with 15 bases spanning the gap. CDR3 size: 14 residues. The CDR3 reads CASSRTDFAYGYTF. The CDR3 DNA is TGTGCCAGCAGCCGGACCGATTTCGCTTATGGCTACACCTTC.

The J gene is TRBJ1-5, the V gene TRBV7-9; D unresolved. Deletions cut 0 bases from V and 4 bases from J, with 4 bases between. This CDR3 is 13 amino acids long. Per the germline V gene, CDR1 is SEHNR and CDR2 is FQNEAQ (reference sequence). CDR3 residues: CASSLADNQPQHF. DNA of the CDR3: TGTGCCAGCAGCTTAGCCGATAATCAGCCCCAGCATTTT.

The gene calls are TRBV2 and TRBJ1-1; D perhaps matches TRBD1 (5 bases). Trimming removed 5 bases at V and 1 base at J, with 11 bases between. Per germline, CDR1 SNHLY and CDR2 FYNNEI. This CDR3 is 14 amino acids long. The CDR3 DNA sequence: TGTGCCAGCAGTACCCGGACAAGGAACACTGAAGCTTTCTTT. Translating gives CASSTRTRNTEAFF.

The chain carries TRBV18 and TRBJ1-2, with a tentative D call TRBD1 (5 bases). The CDR3 extends over 15 amino acids. The germline V and J ends were trimmed by 0 bases and 8 bases, with 16 bases remaining between them. Germline CDR1 KGHSH, CDR2 LQKENI. The CDR3 sequence: CASSPPGTSGYGYTF. In DNA form, the CDR3 reads TGTGCCAGCTCACCACCCGGGACTTCTGGATACGGCTACACCTTC.

For this clone: The same CDR3 arises from other DNA sequences in this sample as well. The chain links TRBV5-1 to TRBJ1-3; D call uncertain. The CDR3 contains 14 residues. CDR1 SGHRS and CDR2 YFSETQ come from the germline V gene. V shed 2 bases and J shed 0 bases, with 6 bases lying between them. CDR3 region: CASSLGSSGNTIYF. In DNA, the CDR3 is TGCGCCAGCAGCTTAGGGAGCTCTGGAAACACCATATATTTT.

This sequence joins TRBV5-5 and TRBJ2-7, with D unresolved. Per germline, CDR1 SGHKS and CDR2 YYEKEE (reference sequence). Trimming took off 4 bases at V and 1 base at J, with 15 bases between the two ends. The CDR3 loop spans 15 amino acids. The CDR3 DNA reads as TGTGCCAGCAGCCCCACCAGCGTTCGGTCCTACGAGCAGTACTTC. Its protein is CASSPTSVRSYEQYF.